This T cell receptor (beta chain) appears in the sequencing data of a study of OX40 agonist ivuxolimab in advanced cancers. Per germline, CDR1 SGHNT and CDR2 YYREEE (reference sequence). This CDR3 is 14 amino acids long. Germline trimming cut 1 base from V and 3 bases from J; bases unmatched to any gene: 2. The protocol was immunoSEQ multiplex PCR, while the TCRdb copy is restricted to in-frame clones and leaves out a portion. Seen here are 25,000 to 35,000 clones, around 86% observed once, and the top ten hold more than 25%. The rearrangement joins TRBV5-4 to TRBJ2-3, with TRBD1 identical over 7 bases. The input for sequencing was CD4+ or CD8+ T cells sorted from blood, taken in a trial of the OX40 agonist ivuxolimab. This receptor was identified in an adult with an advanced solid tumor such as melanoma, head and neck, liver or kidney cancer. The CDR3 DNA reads TGTGCCAGCAGCTTGACAGGGGAGACAGATACGCAGTATTTT. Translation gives CASSLTGETDTQYF.